The clone carrying this TCR beta chain was seen many times. This entry comes from a study of T cells of healthy individuals. This CDR3 comprises 17 residues. Per germline, CDR1 MNHEY and CDR2 SMNVEV (reference sequence). V gave up 1 base and J gave up 3 bases, with 18 bases separating them. TCRdb independently ran MiXCR on the 5' RACE reads; one entry per CDR3 protein. Of about 96,000 distinct CDR3 sequences listed, roughly 15% were seen once; the top ten hold about 6%. The V gene is TRBV27, the J gene TRBJ1-2; D unresolved. This TCR was sampled from a human donor in good health. CDR3 coding DNA: TGTGCCAGCAGTTTATTCCCAGGTAGTCAGTCCTACTATGGCTACACCTTC. Protein product: CASSLFPGSQSYYGYTF.